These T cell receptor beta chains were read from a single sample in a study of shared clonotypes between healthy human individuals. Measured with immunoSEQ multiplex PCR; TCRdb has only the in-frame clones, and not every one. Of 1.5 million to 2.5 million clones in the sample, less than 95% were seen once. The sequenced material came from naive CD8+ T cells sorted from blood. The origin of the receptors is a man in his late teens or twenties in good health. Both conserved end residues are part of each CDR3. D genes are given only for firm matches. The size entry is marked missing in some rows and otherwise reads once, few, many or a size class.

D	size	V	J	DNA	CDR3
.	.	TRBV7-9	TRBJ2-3	TGTGCCAGCAGCTCAGCGCCCGTGGTGGGGCTCCCAGATACGCAGTATTTT	CASSSAPVVGLPDTQYF
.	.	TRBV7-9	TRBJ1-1	TGTGCCAGCAGCTCAAGGACTGAAGCTTTCTTT	CASSSRTEAFF
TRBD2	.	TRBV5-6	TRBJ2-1	TGTGCCAGCAGCCCGGGGGGTTTGTACAATGAGCAGTTCTTC	CASSPGGLYNEQFF
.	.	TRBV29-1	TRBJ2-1	TGCAGCGTTGAAATCGGCTTGGGGGATGAGCAGTTCTTC	CSVEIGLGDEQFF
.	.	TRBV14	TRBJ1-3	TGTGCCAGCAGCCAACAGGGCCCCATCTCTGGAAACACCATATATTTT	CASSQQGPISGNTIYF
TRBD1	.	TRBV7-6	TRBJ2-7	TGTGCCAGCCGACAGGGTGAGGGCTACGAGCAGTACTTC	CASRQGEGYEQYF
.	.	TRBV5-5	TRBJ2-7	TGTGCCAGCAGCTTGGGTGACGGCGCCTACGAGCAGTACTTC	CASSLGDGAYEQYF
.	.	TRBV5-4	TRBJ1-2	TGTGCCAGCAGCCATTACACAGCGGGAGGCTACACCTTC	CASSHYTAGGYTF
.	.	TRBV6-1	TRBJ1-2	TGTGCCAGCAGTGAAACCGCGGCACCCACTAACTATGGCTACACCTTC	CASSETAAPTNYGYTF
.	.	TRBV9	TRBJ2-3	TGTGCCAGCAGCTTAGTGTGGGACGGCACAGATACGCAGTATTTT	CASSLVWDGTDTQYF
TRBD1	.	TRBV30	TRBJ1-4	TGTGCCTGGAGTGTCGGGTCAGGGGGTAATGAAAAACTGTTTTTT	CAWSVGSGGNEKLFF
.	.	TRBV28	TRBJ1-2	TGTGCCAGCAGTTTAATATCGGGGGATGGCTACACCTTC	CASSLISGDGYTF
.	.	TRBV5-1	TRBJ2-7	TGCGCCAGCAGCTTTTTAGAGGGAATATTCTACGAGCAGTACTTC	CASSFLEGIFYEQYF
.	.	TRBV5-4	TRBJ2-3	TGTGCCAGCAGCGGACTACCGACAGATACGCAGTATTTT	CASSGLPTDTQYF
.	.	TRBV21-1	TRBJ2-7	TGTGCCAGCAGCTCCATGACTAGTAGCGGCGAGCAGTACTTC	CASSSMTSSGEQYF
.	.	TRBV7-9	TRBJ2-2	TGTGCCAGCAGCTTAGGTCTGTACAGCGAGTCGGAGCTGTTTTTT	CASSLGLYSESELFF
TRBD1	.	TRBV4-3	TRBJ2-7	TGCGCCAGCAGCCAAGATCTGTCGGGACAGGGCTACGAGCAGTACTTC	CASSQDLSGQGYEQYF
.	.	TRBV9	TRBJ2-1	TGTGCCAGCAGCGTAGACGGGAGCATGGATGAGCAGTTCTTC	CASSVDGSMDEQFF
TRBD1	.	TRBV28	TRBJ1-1	TGTGCCAGCAGTTTACTACCGGGACAGCGGAACACTGAAGCTTTCTTT	CASSLLPGQRNTEAFF
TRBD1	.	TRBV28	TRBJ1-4	TGTGCCAGCAGTTTAGAGGCAGGGGGCGGTGCAACTAATGAAAAACTGTTTTTT	CASSLEAGGGATNEKLFF
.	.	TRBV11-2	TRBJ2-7	TGTGCCAGCAGCTTTCCCGGGACGCTCACCTACGAGCAGTACTTC	CASSFPGTLTYEQYF
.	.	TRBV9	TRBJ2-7	TGTGCCAGCAGCCCCAACACAGGGTCCTACGAGCAGTACTTC	CASSPNTGSYEQYF
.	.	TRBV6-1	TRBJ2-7	TGTGCCAGCAGTATGACTTCCTACGAGCAGTACTTC	CASSMTSYEQYF
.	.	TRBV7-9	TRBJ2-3	TGTGCCAGCAGCCCTTCTAGCACAGATACGCAGTATTTT	CASSPSSTDTQYF
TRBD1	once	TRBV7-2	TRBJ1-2	TGTGCCAGCAGCTTAGTAACGACAGGGGATGGCTATGGCTACACCTTC	CASSLVTTGDGYGYTF
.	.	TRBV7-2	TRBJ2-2	TGTGCCAGCAGCTCGCCTGCTAGCGAGGGGCCGACCGGGGAGCTGTTTTTT	CASSSPASEGPTGELFF
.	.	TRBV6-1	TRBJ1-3	TGTGCCAGCAGTGAAGAATGGACCGCTGGAAACACCATATATTTT	CASSEEWTAGNTIYF
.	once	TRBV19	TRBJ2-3	TGTGCCAGTAGTACGGACGGCGATACGCAGTATTTT	CASSTDGDTQYF
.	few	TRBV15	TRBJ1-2	TGTGCCACCAGCAGACCGGGAAGCCCTGGCTACACCTTC	CATSRPGSPGYTF
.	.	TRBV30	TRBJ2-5	TGTGCCTGGAGTGTATTACAGGGCGAGACCCAGTACTTC	CAWSVLQGETQYF
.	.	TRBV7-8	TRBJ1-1	TGTGCCAGCAGCTTAAGGGGCTACGGCGGTTATACTGAAGCTTTCTTT	CASSLRGYGGYTEAFF
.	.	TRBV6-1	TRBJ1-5	TGTGCCAGCAGTGAAATTGGGGCAGGGAATATTCAGCCCCAGCATTTT	CASSEIGAGNIQPQHF
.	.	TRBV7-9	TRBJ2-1	TGTGCCAGCAGCTCTTCGGCCTCCTACAATGAGCAGTTCTTC	CASSSSASYNEQFF
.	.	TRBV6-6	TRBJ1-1	TGTGCCAGCAGTCACGGGGGTAGGGACACTGAAGCTTTCTTT	CASSHGGRDTEAFF
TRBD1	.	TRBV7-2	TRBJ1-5	TGTGCCAGCAGCCCGGTAGGGGGGACAGGGTGGTACAATCAGCCCCAGCATTTT	CASSPVGGTGWYNQPQHF
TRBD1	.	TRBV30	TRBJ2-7	TGTGCCTGGAGCTATTTGACAGGGTCCGAGCAGTACTTC	CAWSYLTGSEQYF
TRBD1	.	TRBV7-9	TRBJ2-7	TGTGCCAGCAGCTTAGGGGGACAGGGTATAAGCTACGAGCAGTACTTC	CASSLGGQGISYEQYF
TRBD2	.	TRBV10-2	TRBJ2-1	TGCGCCAGCAGTGACCCAGCGGGAGCTTACAATGAGCAGTTCTTC	CASSDPAGAYNEQFF
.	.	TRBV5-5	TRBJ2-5	TGTGCCAGCAGCTTGGTACTAGCCGAAGAGACCCAGTACTTC	CASSLVLAEETQYF
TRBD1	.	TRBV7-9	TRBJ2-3	TGTGCCAGCAGTCCGGGACAGGGTAGCACAGATACGCAGTATTTT	CASSPGQGSTDTQYF
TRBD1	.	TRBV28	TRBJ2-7	TGTGCCAGCAGTTTATCGGACAGGGGCCTTTATGAATACGAGCAGTACTTC	CASSLSDRGLYEYEQYF
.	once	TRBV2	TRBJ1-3	TGTGCCAGCAGCCGGGACCTGGATTACTCTGGAAACACCATATATTTT	CASSRDLDYSGNTIYF
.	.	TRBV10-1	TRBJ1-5	TGCGCCAGCAGTGAGGCCATACACCAGCCCCAGCATTTT	CASSEAIHQPQHF
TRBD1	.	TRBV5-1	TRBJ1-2	TGCGCCAGCAGCTCGGGACAGGGGTCTGGCTACACCTTC	CASSSGQGSGYTF
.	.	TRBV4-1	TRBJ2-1	TGCGCCAGCAGCCAAGCCCCTAACTACAATGAGCAGTTCTTC	CASSQAPNYNEQFF
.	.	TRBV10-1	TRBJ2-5	TGCGCCAGCAGTGAAGATGCCAGGGGTCGGGAGACCCAGTACTTC	CASSEDARGRETQYF
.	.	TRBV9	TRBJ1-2	TGTGCCAGCAGCGTAGACGGGGGGCTCGCAAATGGCTACACCTTC	CASSVDGGLANGYTF
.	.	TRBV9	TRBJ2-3	TGTGCCAGCAGCCCCCCCCCAGCTAGCACAGATACGCAGTATTTT	CASSPPPASTDTQYF